Below are 26 T cell receptor beta chains sequenced from a single sample in a study of a mutant IDH1 vaccine in newly diagnosed glioma. Profiled with immunoSEQ multiplex PCR; TCRdb holds only in-frame clones, not every one. In the table there are roughly 28,000 clones, roughly 90% of which are singletons. Time point described: week 5, during vaccination. Each dose of the vaccine consisted of 300 ug of mutant IDH1 20-mer peptide, with topical imiquimod. For these TCRs, the target antigens are not known. The sequences come from PBMCs, collected from a glioma patient whose treatment included an IDH1 peptide vaccine. These receptors all stem from a man younger than 35 with glioma.

The genes are TRBV5-4 and TRBJ1-2; maybe TRBD1 (5 bases). Trimming cost V 1 base and J 8 bases, with 12 bases left between them. The CDR3 length is 13 residues. Germline V gene lookup returns CDR1 SGHNT and CDR2 YYREEE (reference sequence). The CDR3 is CASSLSKGTGYTF. The CDR3 DNA sequence: TGTGCCAGCAGCTTGTCGAAAGGGACCGGCTACACCTTC.

The chain is built from TRBV5-1 and TRBJ2-6, with unresolved D. The CDR3 has 15 amino acids. Germline loops: CDR1 SGHRS, CDR2 YFSETQ. Trimming cost V 5 bases and J 0 bases, with 9 bases left between them. The CDR3 sequence is CASSFARSGANVLTF. In nucleotides, the CDR3 is TGCGCCAGCAGTTTTGCGCGCTCTGGGGCCAACGTCCTGACTTTC.

The rearrangement joins TRBV4-3 to TRBJ1-1; possible D gene TRBD1, 6 bases. There are 15 residues in the CDR3. V lost 3 bases to trimming and J lost 1 base, with 12 bases between them. Germline lookup yields CDR1 LGHNA and CDR2 YSLEER. The CDR3 DNA follows: TGCGCCAGCAGCCAGGGTTACAGGGAGAACACTGAAGCTTTCTTT. Its protein is CASSQGYRENTEAFF.

The chain employs TRBV27 and TRBJ2-1, with D perhaps matching TRBD2 (5 bases). This CDR3 is built from 15 residues. Trimming cost V 5 bases and J 0 bases, with 11 bases left between them. Germline V gene sequence: CDR1 MNHEY, CDR2 SMNVEV (reference sequence). CDR3 in DNA: TGTGCCAGCAGTCAGACTATCCACTCCTACAATGAGCAGTTCTTC. Translation: CASSQTIHSYNEQFF.

This rearrangement joins TRBV27 to TRBJ1-1; D perhaps matches TRBD1 (5 bases). V was clipped by 6 bases and J by 4 bases, with 15 bases between them. Per the germline V gene, CDR1 is MNHEY and CDR2 is SMNVEV (reference sequence). The CDR3 totals 14 residues. CDR3 in DNA: TGTGCCAGCAGACCCCGGCGGGGCGGCACTGAAGCTTTCTTT. Translated, it gives CASRPRRGGTEAFF.

This clone showed up just once. The chain uses TRBV18 and TRBJ2-5; D possibly corresponds to TRBD1 (7 bases). Germline CDR1 is KGHSH and CDR2 is LQKENI. Trimming shortened V by 1 base and J by 5 bases, and 14 bases separated the two germline ends. The CDR3 is made up of 15 amino acids. The CDR3 region is CASSPRRGPGETQYF. In nucleotides, the CDR3 is TGTGCCAGCTCACCACGGAGGGGGCCGGGGGAGACCCAGTACTTC.

The chain links TRBV2 to TRBJ2-2; no clear D. V was cut by 2 bases and J by 2 bases, with 6 bases left in between. Germline CDR1 is SNHLY and CDR2 is FYNNEI. The CDR3 length is 14 residues. The CDR3 nucleotides read TGTGCCAGCAGTGAACGCCCTAACACCGGGGAGCTGTTTTTT. Amino acid sequence: CASSERPNTGELFF.

V gene TRBV4-3 combines with J gene TRBJ2-7, with D tentatively TRBD1 (5 bases). Germline CDR1 reads LGHNA; CDR2 reads YSLEER. CDR3 length equals 14 residues. Trimming took off 3 bases at V and 3 bases at J, with 12 bases between the two ends. The CDR3 loop reads CASSQGWGDYEQYF. The CDR3, as DNA: TGCGCCAGCAGCCAGGGCTGGGGCGACTACGAGCAGTACTTC.

This clone was seen just once. The V gene is TRBV4-3, the J gene TRBJ1-1, with D unclear. Germline CDR1 LGHNA, CDR2 YSLEER. V gave up 2 bases and J gave up 10 bases, with 11 bases separating them. The CDR3 runs 12 residues. CDR3 coding DNA: TGCGCCAGCAGCCAACCTGGGGTTGCAGCTTTCTTT. Translation gives CASSQPGVAAFF.

The V gene is TRBV6-1, the J gene TRBJ1-1; TRBD1 is a possible D gene (5 bases). Germline V lookup: CDR1 MNHNS, CDR2 SASEGT. The CDR3 length is 13 residues. V lost 5 bases to trimming and J lost 6 bases, with 13 bases between them. CDR3 nucleotides: TGTGCCAGCAGTCAGTGGGGGGAGGCTGAAGCTTTCTTT. Translating it yields CASSQWGEAEAFF.

The CDR3 here is CASGGGGNNEQFF. In DNA, the CDR3 is TGCGCCAGCGGGGGGGGTGGTAACAATGAGCAGTTCTTC. The chain uses TRBV4-1 and TRBJ2-1; TRBD2 matches at 7 bases. J gave up 5 bases and V 8 bases, and 6 bases lay outside the gene matches. In germline, CDR1 is MGHRA, CDR2 YSYEKL. This CDR3 region has 13 residues.

The chain recombines TRBV5-1 with TRBJ2-6; tentatively, D is TRBD2 (5 bases). The CDR3 is made up of 17 amino acids. The V gene lost 1 base and the J gene lost 4 bases, with 15 bases spanning the gap. Germline CDR1 is SGHRS and CDR2 is YFSETQ. CDR3 DNA sequence: TGCGCCAGCAGCTTGCGGGGTTCAGAGTCCGGGGCCAACGTCCTGACTTTC. Its translation is CASSLRGSESGANVLTF.

The chain is built from TRBV18 and TRBJ2-7; 7 bases align to TRBD1. This CDR3 is 14 amino acids long. Germline values: CDR1 KGHSH, CDR2 LQKENI. V lost 6 bases to trimming and J lost 4 bases; unmatched junction nucleotides: 9. In DNA form, the CDR3 reads TGTGCCAGCTCCGACAGGGTATCACCTTACGAGCAGTACTTC. Protein sequence: CASSDRVSPYEQYF.

This chain connects TRBV5-4 to TRBJ1-2; D possibly corresponds to TRBD1 (5 bases). V was shortened by 4 bases and J by 2 bases, with 12 bases between the two germline ends. The CDR3 runs to 14 residues. Germline CDR1 is SGHNT and CDR2 is YYREEE (reference sequence). The CDR3 sequence: CASSLGWGNYGYTF. The CDR3 coding sequence is TGTGCCAGCAGCCTCGGCTGGGGGAACTATGGCTACACCTTC.

The gene calls are TRBV10-2 and TRBJ2-3, with D tentatively TRBD2 (5 bases). The V gene lost 3 bases and the J gene lost 0 bases, with 7 bases spanning the gap. Germline V gene sequence: CDR1 WSHSY, CDR2 SAAADI. This CDR3 has 14 amino acids. CDR3 sequence: CASSDWTSTDTQYF. CDR3 nucleotide sequence: TGCGCCAGCAGTGACTGGACTAGCACAGATACGCAGTATTTT.

In its sample, this clone is medium-sized. V is TRBV6-5 and J is TRBJ1-5; D remains unclear. Trimming removed 5 bases from V and 4 bases from J, with 9 bases in between. Germline-derived CDR1 and CDR2 are MNHEY and SVGAGI. The CDR3 is 13 residues long. The CDR3, as DNA: TGTGCCAGCAGTCCTCAGCAAAATCAGCCCCAGCATTTT. Translation gives CASSPQQNQPQHF.

This clone has just one count. The J gene is TRBJ2-7, the V gene TRBV5-4, with D possibly matching TRBD2 (6 bases). Trimming pared 4 bases from V and 1 base from J, leaving 15 bases between. Germline V lookup: CDR1 SGHNT, CDR2 YYREEE (reference sequence). The CDR3 totals 15 residues. CDR3 residues: CASSIGWGLSYEQYF. The CDR3 bases are TGTGCCAGCAGCATTGGGTGGGGACTGTCCTACGAGCAGTACTTC.

The chain uses TRBV30 and TRBJ1-1, with 10 bases aligning to TRBD1. CDR3 length equals 16 residues. V dropped 7 bases and J dropped 5; count of bases not matched to a gene: 16. Germline lookup yields CDR1 GTSNPN and CDR2 SVGIG (reference sequence). CDR3 residues: CASKPRQGAPSTEAFF. CDR3 sequence (DNA): TGTGCCTCGAAACCTAGACAGGGGGCGCCGAGTACTGAAGCTTTCTTT. The complete variable domain, with remaining parts taken from reference TRBV30 and TRBJ1-1, reads SQTIHQWPATLVQPVGSPLSLECTVEGTSNPNLYWYRQAAGRGLQLLFYSVGIGQISSEVPQNLSASRPQDRQFILSSKKLLLSDSGFYLCASKPRQGAPSTEAFFGQGTRLTVV.

The V gene is TRBV9, the J gene TRBJ1-2; no reliable D call. CDR1 SGDLS and CDR2 YYNGEE come from the germline V gene. This CDR3 is 13 amino acids long. Between the trimmed V and J ends, which lost 0 bases and 7 bases, there was a span of 10 bases. CDR3 region: CASSVGSGGGYTF. The CDR3 region has the DNA TGTGCCAGCAGCGTAGGGTCAGGAGGTGGCTACACCTTC. Full variable domain (remainder filled in from reference TRBV9 and TRBJ1-2): DSGVTQTPKHLITATGQRVTLRCSPRSGDLSVYWYQQSLDQGLQFLIQYYNGEERAKGNILERFSAQQFPDLHSELNLSSLELGDSALYFCASSVGSGGGYTFGSGTRLTVV.

In its sample, this clone was seen a few times. Other DNA sequences in this specimen translate into the identical CDR3. This chain connects TRBV4-3 to TRBJ1-2; D call uncertain. The ends were cut back, 0 bases at V and 4 bases at J, with 12 bases in the middle. Germline values: CDR1 LGHNA, CDR2 YSLEER. CDR3 length equals 15 residues. The CDR3 nucleotides read TGCGCCAGCAGCCAAGATCGCAGCAGTCGCTATGGCTACACCTTC. This gives the protein CASSQDRSSRYGYTF.

The rearrangement joins TRBV27 to TRBJ2-5; 10 bases fit TRBD2. The V segment lost 5 bases and the J segment 5 bases; nucleotides outside the gene matches: 8. There are 15 residues in the CDR3. Germline CDR1 is MNHEY and CDR2 is SMNVEV (reference sequence). This CDR3 reads CASSRALAGWETQYF. The CDR3 bases are TGTGCCAGCAGTCGGGCACTAGCGGGATGGGAGACCCAGTACTTC.

This chain uses TRBV2 with TRBJ1-1, with D hard to call. Per germline, CDR1 SNHLY and CDR2 FYNNEI. Trimming removed 4 bases from V and 5 bases from J, with 8 bases in between. The CDR3 loop spans 12 amino acids. CDR3 protein: CASSGDYTEAFF. DNA for the CDR3: TGTGCCAGCAGTGGGGATTATACTGAAGCTTTCTTT.

Comment on this clone: Mismatch with germline at one junction end may stem from a read error. The CDR3 reads CASSPGTGSTDTQYF. DNA of the CDR3: TGTGCCAGCAGCCCCGGGACAGGAAGCACGGATACGCAGTATTTT. The genes are TRBV4-2 and TRBJ2-3, with 8 bases matching TRBD1. The CDR3 consists of 15 residues. The germline V gene has CDR1 LGHNA and CDR2 YNFKEQ.

The chain couples TRBV2 to TRBJ1-4; no reliable D call. The CDR3 has 15 amino acids. Trimming left V 0 bases short and J 0 bases short, with 5 bases between. Germline V gene data show CDR1 as SNHLY and CDR2 as FYNNEI. CDR3 residues: CASSEADATNEKLFF. In DNA, the CDR3 is TGTGCCAGCAGTGAAGCGGACGCAACTAATGAAAAACTGTTTTTT.

This clone was observed once. The J gene is TRBJ2-7, the V gene TRBV30; D is ambiguous. Trimming took 4 bases from V and 8 from J, leaving 12 bases between them. The CDR3 covers 11 residues. Germline lookup yields CDR1 GTSNPN and CDR2 SVGIG (reference sequence). This CDR3 reads CAWTVGGQQYF. The CDR3 bases are TGTGCCTGGACGGTCGGCGGCCAGCAGTACTTC.

The chain has TRBV5-1 and TRBJ2-5, with 7 bases matching TRBD2. Germline assignment: CDR1 SGHRS and CDR2 YFSETQ. J gave up 4 bases and V 7 bases, and 13 bases lay outside the gene matches. The CDR3 is 15 residues long. The DNA of the CDR3 is TGCGCCAGCGACATGGGGAGGGATGGTAGAGAGACCCAGTACTTC. Its translation: CASDMGRDGRETQYF.